The 29 T cell receptor beta chains below all came from one sample that was sequenced in a study of T cells in localized non-small cell lung cancer. The method was immunoSEQ multiplex PCR; TCRdb's version includes in-frame clones alone and lacks a portion of them. The data contain 30,000 to 35,000 clones, 85% to 90% of them singletons. The input for sequencing was peripheral blood, taken before any cancer treatment. These receptor sequences come from a female donor at least 60 years old with stage I lung adenocarcinoma.

The V call is TRBV27, the J call TRBJ1-2; a possible D gene is TRBD1 (6 bases). The CDR3 spans 17 residues. The ends were cut back, 1 base at V and 2 bases at J, with 17 bases in the middle. CDR1 and CDR2 from the germline V gene are MNHEY and SMNVEV (reference sequence). The CDR3 is CASSLWGSGGGNYGYTF. As DNA, the CDR3 is TGTGCCAGCAGTTTATGGGGCAGCGGGGGCGGAAACTATGGCTACACCTTC.

V and J are TRBV29-1 and TRBJ2-6; the D gene is possibly TRBD2 (6 bases). Per germline, CDR1 SQVTM and CDR2 ANQGSEA. The ends were cut back, 7 bases at V and 2 bases at J, with 18 bases in the middle. The CDR3 length is 16 residues. CDR3 nucleotides: TGCAGCGCCCTTGGCGGGGCCGAAGCTGGGGCCAACGTCCTGACTTTC. Its translation is CSALGGAEAGANVLTF.

The chain recombines TRBV7-2 with TRBJ2-1, with a tentative D call TRBD2 (5 bases). Between the trimmed V and J ends, which lost 7 bases and 2 bases, there was a span of 15 bases. The CDR3 runs to 15 residues. The germline CDR1 and CDR2 sequences are SGHTA and FQGNSA. CDR3 in amino acids: CASTPGSQTYNEQFF. CDR3 nucleotides: TGTGCCAGCACCCCGGGGTCACAGACCTACAATGAGCAGTTCTTC. The full variable domain, completed using reference TRBV7-2 and TRBJ2-1, is GAGVSQSPSNKVTEKGKDVELRCDPISGHTALYWYRQSLGQGLEFLIYFQGNSAPDKSGLPSDRFSAERTGGSVSTLTIQRTQQEDSAVYLCASTPGSQTYNEQFFGPGTRLTVL.

This chain links TRBV18 with TRBJ1-1; D not resolved. The V end lost 2 bases, the J end lost 0 bases, and 10 bases lay between the germline ends. CDR3 size: 15 residues. The germline CDR1 and CDR2 sequences are KGHSH and LQKENI. CDR3 coding DNA: TGTGCCAGCTCACCAGAGGGAGGCCTGAACACTGAAGCTTTCTTT. Encoded protein: CASSPEGGLNTEAFF.

This clone was recorded once. This sequence joins TRBV28 and TRBJ2-1; 9 bases match TRBD1. With 6 bases clipped from V and 6 bases from J, the junction kept 9 bases outside the gene matches. The CDR3 contains 15 residues. Germline V gives CDR1 MDHEN, CDR2 SYDVKM. DNA of the CDR3: TGTGCCAGCAGCCTGACAGGGGGTTTCGGCAATGAGCAGTTCTTC. Translating it yields CASSLTGGFGNEQFF.

In this sample, this clone is large. V usage is TRBV14 and J usage is TRBJ2-1; 8 bases align to TRBD2. CDR3 length: 13 residues. The junction had 7 bases not matched to a gene; V was cut back by 2 bases and J by 13 bases. Germline CDR1 is SGHDN and CDR2 is FVKESK. CDR3 coding DNA: TGTGCCAGCAGCCAATCCCCGGGGGGGATCCAGTTCTTC. This codes for CASSQSPGGIQFF. Full variable domain (outside the CDR3, taken from reference TRBV14 and TRBJ2-1): EAGVTQFPSHSVIEKGQTVTLRCDPISGHDNLYWYRRVMGKEIKFLLHFVKESKQDESGMPNNRFLAERTGGTYSTLKVQPAELEDSGVYFCASSQSPGGIQFFGPGTRLTVL.

This clone has only one observation. This chain links TRBV28 with TRBJ1-2; TRBD1 is a possible D gene (6 bases). The CDR3 sequence is 13 residues long. V was trimmed by 3 bases and J by 8 bases, leaving 13 bases between them. Germline CDR1 MDHEN, CDR2 SYDVKM. In nucleotides, the CDR3 is TGTGCCAGCAGTTTGGCCGGGGGCCTCGGCTACACCTTC. Protein sequence: CASSLAGGLGYTF.

The chain carries TRBV19 and TRBJ1-4, with 10 bases fitting TRBD1. V was pared by 6 bases and J by 4 bases, with 8 bases of the junction left unmatched. This CDR3 spans 16 amino acids. CDR1 is LNHDA and CDR2 is SQIVND in the germline V gene (reference sequence). CDR3 region: CASSRRTGGNNEKLFF. CDR3 sequence (DNA): TGTGCCAGTAGCAGAAGGACAGGGGGAAATAATGAAAAACTGTTTTTT.

The V and J genes are TRBV25-1 and TRBJ1-4; 7 nucleotides match TRBD1. Losses at the gene ends were 2 bases for V and 5 bases for J; bases not matched to a gene: 2. CDR3 length: 14 amino acids. Germline V gene data show CDR1 as MGHDK and CDR2 as SYGVNS. CDR3 nucleotide sequence: TGTGCCAGCAGTGAACCCAGGGGGAATGAAAAACTGTTTTTT. Translated, it gives CASSEPRGNEKLFF.

V is TRBV4-3 and J is TRBJ2-3, with 7 bases lining up with TRBD1. The CDR3 runs 17 residues. V lost 0 bases, J lost 3 bases, and 9 bases stayed unmatched. Germline values: CDR1 LGHNA, CDR2 YSLEER. DNA for the CDR3: TGCGCCAGCAGCCAAGACCAGGGGGTTATCTGGACAGATACGCAGTATTTT. Amino acid sequence: CASSQDQGVIWTDTQYF.

The genes are TRBV5-4 and TRBJ2-7; D might be TRBD1 or TRBD2, each matching 5 bases. The germline V gene has CDR1 SGHNT and CDR2 YYREEE (reference sequence). The length of the CDR3 is 13 residues. V lost 4 bases to trimming and J lost 3 bases, with 11 bases between them. The chain's CDR3 is CASSRDRVYEQYF. In DNA, the CDR3 is TGTGCCAGCAGCCGGGACCGGGTCTACGAGCAGTACTTC. Based on the CDR3 plus reference TRBV5-4 and TRBJ2-7, the full variable domain is ETGVTQSPTHLIKTRGQQVTLRCSSQSGHNTVSWYQQALGQGPQFIFQYYREEENGRGNFPPRFSGLQFPNYSSELNVNALELDDSALYLCASSRDRVYEQYFGPGTRLTVT.

The V call is TRBV9, the J call TRBJ2-7; maybe TRBD2 (6 bases). The germline V gene has CDR1 SGDLS and CDR2 YYNGEE. V was shortened by 0 bases and J by 3 bases, with 13 bases between the two germline ends. The CDR3 has 15 amino acids. CDR3: CASSVGTSYDYEQYF. For the CDR3, the DNA is TGTGCCAGCAGCGTAGGCACTAGCTACGACTACGAGCAGTACTTC.

This clone has only one observation. The chain links TRBV28 to TRBJ2-1, with 8 nucleotides matching TRBD2. With V trimmed by 4 bases and J by 8 bases, 10 bases remained unmatched. This CDR3 has 15 residues. Germline values: CDR1 MDHEN, CDR2 SYDVKM. CDR3 loop: CASSSGAGGLDEQFF. CDR3 in DNA: TGTGCCAGCAGTTCCGGGGCGGGAGGACTCGATGAGCAGTTCTTC.

The chain uses TRBV9 and TRBJ2-2, with TRBD2 matching over 11 bases. Germline V gene data show CDR1 as SGDLS and CDR2 as YYNGEE. The V segment lost 5 bases and the J segment 7 bases; nucleotides outside the gene matches: 4. CDR3 length equals 14 residues. For the CDR3, the DNA is TGTGCCAGCAGGGCCGGGACTAGCGGCGGGGAGCTGTTTTTT. Its translation: CASRAGTSGGELFF.

The V call is TRBV28, the J call TRBJ1-5, with 7 bases aligning to TRBD1. This CDR3 region has 14 residues. Germline V gene data show CDR1 as MDHEN and CDR2 as SYDVKM. With 2 bases clipped from V and 7 bases from J, the junction kept 5 bases outside the gene matches. The DNA for the CDR3 is TGTGCCAGCAGTTTACAACAGGGGTCACAGCCCCAGCATTTT. This codes for CASSLQQGSQPQHF.

The count of this clone is one. This chain connects TRBV19 to TRBJ1-1; TRBD1 matches at 9 bases. Germline loops: CDR1 LNHDA, CDR2 SQIVND (reference sequence). The CDR3 covers 13 residues. After removal of 5 bases from V and 7 bases from J, the junction contained 5 bases not matched to a gene. Here the CDR3 DNA reads TGTGCCAGTAGTCCGGACAGGGGCGGTGAAGCTTTCTTT. This encodes CASSPDRGGEAFF. Combining the CDR3 with reference TRBV19 and TRBJ1-1 gives the whole variable domain DGGITQSPKYLFRKEGQNVTLSCEQNLNHDAMYWYRQDPGQGLRLIYYSQIVNDFQKGDIAEGYSVSREKKESFPLTVTSAQKNPTAFYLCASSPDRGGEAFFGQGTRLTVV.

This sequence joins TRBV28 and TRBJ1-5; D unclear. The CDR3 runs 12 residues. Germline CDR1 and CDR2: MDHEN and SYDVKM. The germline V and J ends were trimmed by 5 bases and 7 bases, with 9 bases remaining between them. CDR3 nucleotide sequence: TGTGCCAGCAGTGGTCGGAGCCAGCCCCAGCATTTT. Translated, it gives CASSGRSQPQHF. Filled out from reference TRBV28 and TRBJ1-5, the complete variable domain reads DVKVTQSSRYLVKRTGEKVFLECVQDMDHENMFWYRQDPGLGLRLIYFSYDVKMKEKGDIPEGYSVSREKKERFSLILESASTNQTSMYLCASSGRSQPQHFGDGTRLSIL.

The chain uses TRBV11-1 and TRBJ2-2, with 10 bases lining up with TRBD2. Germline CDR1 SGHAT, CDR2 FQDESV (reference sequence). The CDR3 extends over 16 amino acids. V was pared by 4 bases and J by 6 bases, with 8 bases of the junction left unmatched. CDR3 DNA: TGTGCCAGCAGCTACCTAGCGGGAGTTCCGGCCGGGGAGCTGTTTTTT. It yields the protein CASSYLAGVPAGELFF.

The chain joins TRBV7-6 to TRBJ2-7, with D possibly being TRBD2 (7 bases). Trimming shortened V by 5 bases and J by 3 bases, and 17 bases separated the two germline ends. The CDR3 contains 15 residues. Per germline, CDR1 SGHVS and CDR2 FNYEAQ. CDR3 protein: CASSGGGRGFYEQYF. The CDR3 nucleotides are TGTGCCAGCAGCGGCGGGGGTAGGGGGTTCTACGAGCAGTACTTC.

This clone was picked up one time. The chain has TRBV19 and TRBJ1-1; TRBD1 matches at 7 bases. The V gene end was trimmed by 6 bases and the J gene end by 4 bases; junction bases not matched to a gene: 5. The CDR3 has 13 amino acids. Germline lookup yields CDR1 LNHDA and CDR2 SQIVND (reference sequence). In DNA form, the CDR3 reads TGTGCCAGTAGCACAGACAGGGCCACTGAAGCTTTCTTT. It encodes CASSTDRATEAFF.

The CDR3 coding sequence is TGTGCCAGTAGTAACCGACAGCCCGGGGAGCTGTTTTTT. This codes for CASSNRQPGELFF. The chain carries TRBV19 and TRBJ2-2; D perhaps matches TRBD1 (5 bases). Germline CDR1 and CDR2: LNHDA and SQIVND (reference sequence). CDR3 length equals 13 residues. V gave up 4 bases and J gave up 6 bases, with 9 bases separating them.

The sample holds one count of this clone. The genes are TRBV27 and TRBJ2-1, with 8 nucleotides matching TRBD1. V lost 3 bases, J lost 7 bases, and 8 bases stayed unmatched. Germline CDR1 is MNHEY and CDR2 is SMNVEV (reference sequence). The CDR3 has 15 amino acids. Here the CDR3 reads CASSFGRGRPNEQFF. Written as DNA, the CDR3 is TGTGCCAGCAGTTTCGGCAGGGGGCGCCCAAATGAGCAGTTCTTC.

The gene calls are TRBV6-5 and TRBJ2-7, with 7 bases lining up with TRBD2. The germline gives CDR1 MNHEY, CDR2 SVGAGI. With 5 bases clipped from V and 3 bases from J, the junction kept 7 bases outside the gene matches. This CDR3 contains 14 residues. The CDR3 protein is CASSPLGGDYEQYF. The CDR3 DNA reads as TGTGCCAGCAGTCCTCTGGGGGGGGACTACGAGCAGTACTTC.

The chain couples TRBV29-1 to TRBJ2-1, with 10 bases fitting TRBD2. This CDR3 has 18 amino acids. Germline V gene sequence: CDR1 SQVTM, CDR2 ANQGSEA. V trimming: 4 bases; J trimming: 0 bases; junction bases outside the gene matches: 12. The CDR3 here is CSVVGSRTSGSSYNEQFF. The CDR3 bases are TGCAGCGTTGTGGGGTCGCGGACTAGCGGAAGCTCCTACAATGAGCAGTTCTTC.

This chain uses TRBV5-6 with TRBJ2-1; D is possibly TRBD2 (7 bases). Trimming took 1 base from V and 5 from J, leaving 13 bases between them. Germline V gives CDR1 SGHDT, CDR2 YYEEEE. The CDR3 extends over 15 amino acids. The CDR3 sequence: CASSLYQRDNNEQFF. In nucleotides, the CDR3 is TGTGCCAGCAGCTTGTACCAGCGGGACAACAATGAGCAGTTCTTC.

The genes are TRBV28 and TRBJ1-1; 7 bases are shared with TRBD1. The CDR3 is 16 amino acids. CDR1 and CDR2 from the germline V gene are MDHEN and SYDVKM. J was trimmed by 0 bases and V by 4 bases; bases with no gene match: 8. CDR3 sequence: CASSSAAGGMNTEAFF. The DNA for the CDR3 is TGTGCCAGCAGTTCCGCGGCAGGGGGTATGAACACTGAAGCTTTCTTT.

The chain combines TRBV10-3 with TRBJ1-2; D is unresolved. V lost 2 bases, J lost 5 bases, and 15 bases lay in between. Per germline, CDR1 ENHRY and CDR2 SYGVKD. This CDR3 is 15 amino acids long. CDR3 sequence (DNA): TGTGCCATCAGTGAGACTCCGGGCCTTCTTTATGGCTACACCTTC. It is translated as CAISETPGLLYGYTF.

The chain links TRBV19 to TRBJ2-2; 7 nucleotides match TRBD2. J gave up 4 bases and V 5 bases, and 10 bases lay outside the gene matches. The CDR3 is 16 amino acids. Looked up from germline, CDR1 is LNHDA and CDR2 is SQIVND (reference sequence). This chain's CDR3 is CASSHTSALGTGELFF. The CDR3, as DNA: TGTGCCAGTAGTCACACTAGCGCGCTGGGCACCGGGGAGCTGTTTTTT.

The CDR3 coding sequence is TGTGCCAGCTCACCAGGACAGGTCACAGATACGCAGTATTTT. Protein product: CASSPGQVTDTQYF. The rearrangement links TRBV18 to TRBJ2-3; 7 nucleotides line up with TRBD1. Germline V lookup: CDR1 KGHSH, CDR2 LQKENI. With 2 bases clipped from V and 2 bases from J, the junction kept 1 base outside the gene matches. This CDR3 contains 14 residues. The full variable domain, completed using reference TRBV18 and TRBJ2-3, is NAGVMQNPRHLVRRRGQEARLRCSPMKGHSHVYWYRQLPEEGLKFMVYLQKENIIDESGMPKERFSAEFPKEGPSILRIQQVVRGDSAAYFCASSPGQVTDTQYFGPGTRLTVL.